The 17 T cell receptor beta chains listed next were all sequenced from one sample in a study of graft-versus-host responses after intestinal transplantation. These receptors lack a known antigen. Here immunoSEQ multiplex PCR was the method, and the copy in TCRdb shows in-frame clones only, minus some. The table lists around 87,000 clones, 85% to 95% of them singletons. The specimen was unstimulated CD8+ T cells sorted from spleen or lymph node cells, collected before transplant. The receptor source for this set is a human donor who was the organ donor for an intestinal transplant.

As for this clone: The sample contains more than one DNA sequence encoding this CDR3. This rearrangement joins TRBV19 to TRBJ2-7, with no clear D. V was cut by 1 base and J by 2 bases, with 6 bases left in between. Germline V lookup: CDR1 LNHDA, CDR2 SQIVND (reference sequence). The CDR3 covers 13 residues. Here the CDR3 reads CASSIGQAYEQYF. The DNA of the CDR3 is TGTGCCAGTAGTATAGGGCAGGCCTACGAGCAGTACTTC.

The table lists this clone with a count of one. The chain combines TRBV5-1 with TRBJ2-7; TRBD1 aligns across 8 bases. The CDR3 consists of 15 residues. V dropped 2 bases and J dropped 4; count of bases not matched to a gene: 8. The germline gives CDR1 SGHRS, CDR2 YFSETQ. The CDR3 DNA reads as TGCGCCAGCAGCTTAAGGCAGGGGGCGTTATACGAGCAGTACTTC. This codes for CASSLRQGALYEQYF.

V gene TRBV9 combines with J gene TRBJ2-5; D not certain. The DNA matches TRBJ2-7 better at its end, which makes the J call doubtful. The length of the CDR3 is 16 residues. CDR1 is SGDLS, CDR2 YYNGEE, per germline. CDR3 residues: CASSVDWAPSSYEQYF. DNA for the CDR3: TGTGCCAGCAGCGTAGATTGGGCGCCGAGCTCCTACGAGCAGTACTTC.

The V call is TRBV19, the J call TRBJ2-1; 8 nucleotides line up with TRBD1. This CDR3 contains 15 residues. The ends lost 4 bases at V and 0 bases at J; junction bases unmatched: 2. Germline loops: CDR1 LNHDA, CDR2 SQIVND (reference sequence). The chain's CDR3 is CASSTTGGSYNEQFF. Here the CDR3 DNA reads TGTGCCAGTAGTACTACAGGGGGCTCCTACAATGAGCAGTTCTTC.

The gene calls are TRBV5-1 and TRBJ2-2; 8 positions agree with TRBD2. The CDR3 has 16 residues. J was trimmed by 4 bases and V by 0 bases; bases with no gene match: 5. Germline assignment: CDR1 SGHRS and CDR2 YFSETQ. The CDR3 sequence: CASSLEPGGPTGELFF. CDR3 nucleotide sequence: TGCGCCAGCAGCTTGGAGCCGGGGGGGCCCACCGGGGAGCTGTTTTTT.

This chain connects TRBV7-2 to TRBJ2-5, with D unclear. Trimming removed 5 bases at V and 5 bases at J, with 6 bases between. Germline-derived CDR1 and CDR2 are SGHTA and FQGNSA. CDR3 length: 11 amino acids. The DNA of the CDR3 is TGTGCCAGCAGCCAGGCGGAGACCCAGTACTTC. Translation: CASSQAETQYF.

The chain combines TRBV9 with TRBJ2-2; TRBD2 matches 7 bases. V shed 4 bases and J 6 bases; nucleotides not matched to a gene: 12. Germline V gene lookup returns CDR1 SGDLS and CDR2 YYNGEE. The CDR3 totals 16 residues. The chain's CDR3 is CASSPLGTTPPGELFF. The DNA for the CDR3 is TGTGCCAGCAGCCCGCTGGGGACTACCCCCCCCGGGGAGCTGTTTTTT. Looking up the rest from reference TRBV9 and TRBJ2-2 gives the full variable domain: DSGVTQTPKHLITATGQRVTLRCSPRSGDLSVYWYQQSLDQGLQFLIQYYNGEERAKGNILERFSAQQFPDLHSELNLSSLELGDSALYFCASSPLGTTPPGELFFGEGSRLTVL.

The V and J genes are TRBV4-3 and TRBJ2-3; 7 positions match TRBD1. V shed 1 base, J shed 9 bases, and the junction held 4 bases outside the gene matches. Germline loops: CDR1 LGHNA, CDR2 YSLEER. The CDR3 is 13 amino acids. The DNA of the CDR3 is TGCGCCAGCAGCCAAGTTAGGGGGCAGACGCAGTATTTT. Encoded protein: CASSQVRGQTQYF.

V usage is TRBV19 and J usage is TRBJ2-5; TRBD1 matches at 8 bases. The J call may be in error: the DNA end matches TRBJ2-7 better. CDR3 length: 15 amino acids. Per germline, CDR1 LNHDA and CDR2 SQIVND (reference sequence). The CDR3 region has the DNA TGTGCCAGTAGTATCATCGGGCAGGGGGCGTACGAGCAGTACTTC. This gives the protein CASSIIGQGAYEQYF.

V is TRBV7-2 and J is TRBJ2-7; D may be TRBD2 (7 bases). The CDR3 is 18 amino acids. The germline V gene encodes CDR1 SGHTA and CDR2 FQGNSA. The germline V and J ends were trimmed by 5 bases and 4 bases, with 27 bases remaining between them. Here the CDR3 reads CASSLRGVGGGSGYEQYF. The CDR3 coding sequence is TGTGCCAGCAGCCTGAGGGGGGTTGGGGGAGGGAGCGGTTACGAGCAGTACTTC.

V gene TRBV12-5 combines with J gene TRBJ2-2; TRBD2 matches at 11 bases. V gave up 6 bases and J gave up 4 bases; unmatched junction bases: 4. CDR3 length: 15 residues. The V gene's germline CDR1 is LGHNT and CDR2 FRNRAP. The CDR3 spells CASGNSGGATGELFF. The CDR3 DNA reads as TGTGCTAGTGGAAATAGCGGGGGGGCCACCGGGGAGCTGTTTTTT.

This clone came up once. V usage is TRBV19 and J usage is TRBJ2-7; the match to TRBD1 covers 9 bases. There are 14 residues in the CDR3. CDR1 and CDR2 from the germline V gene are LNHDA and SQIVND (reference sequence). V was pared by 5 bases and J by 2 bases, with 4 bases of the junction left unmatched. CDR3 coding DNA: TGTGCCAGTAGTGCGGGGACAGGGACCTACGAGCAGTACTTC. This gives the protein CASSAGTGTYEQYF.

The chain carries TRBV6-1 and TRBJ1-1; 7 bases are shared with TRBD1. The V segment lost 10 bases and the J segment 8 bases; nucleotides outside the gene matches: 7. The CDR3 extends over 11 amino acids. Germline V lookup: CDR1 MNHNS, CDR2 SASEGT. The CDR3 region is CATCRGAEAFF. CDR3 in DNA: TGTGCCACCTGCAGGGGGGCAGAAGCTTTCTTT.

The chain recombines TRBV18 with TRBJ2-5; 12 bases map to TRBD2. Germline trimming cut 4 bases from V and 6 bases from J; bases unmatched to any gene: 9. The germline V gene has CDR1 KGHSH and CDR2 LQKENI. This CDR3 is built from 16 residues. CDR3 sequence reads: CASSRLAGDSRKTQYF. Here the CDR3 DNA reads TGTGCCAGCTCACGACTAGCGGGGGATTCCCGTAAGACCCAGTACTTC.

The chain links TRBV9 to TRBJ2-2; 13 bases line up with TRBD2. V shed 4 bases and J 3 bases; nucleotides not matched to a gene: 6. This CDR3 is built from 17 residues. Germline values: CDR1 SGDLS, CDR2 YYNGEE. DNA of the CDR3: TGTGCCAGCAGCCGGGGACTAGCGGGGAGCCACACCGGGGAGCTGTTTTTT. Protein product: CASSRGLAGSHTGELFF.

The chain has TRBV27 and TRBJ2-1; perhaps TRBD1 as D (5 bases). CDR3 length: 15 residues. The ends were cut back, 7 bases at V and 7 bases at J, with 20 bases in the middle. Germline-derived CDR1 and CDR2 are MNHEY and SMNVEV (reference sequence). For the CDR3, the DNA is TGTGCCAGCATAGATAAGGGGTGGGATCAAAATGAGCAGTTCTTC. Amino acid sequence: CASIDKGWDQNEQFF.

The rearrangement links TRBV4-3 to TRBJ1-1; D is unclear. The V gene lost 0 bases and the J gene lost 4 bases, with 15 bases spanning the gap. Germline V gene data show CDR1 as LGHNA and CDR2 as YSLEER. The CDR3 has 16 amino acids. In DNA, the CDR3 is TGCGCCAGCAGCCAAGACCCGACCCCGGGAGGCACTGAAGCTTTCTTT. This codes for CASSQDPTPGGTEAFF.